This T cell receptor beta chain was captured by sequencing in a study of blood T cell repertoires in COVID-19. At the level of the study: PBMCs, B-cell-depleted T cells, or T cells were the source of the cDNA or gDNA that made up the material.

In the original processing: It was from reference gene primer amplification that nucleated cell counts were estimated. Generated by immunoSEQ multiplex PCR, the TCRdb table keeps only in-frame clones and is missing some. The V and J calls and clone size come from that table; D and trimming were worked out from the DNA. The repertoire includes approximately 120,000 clones, over 75% of them detected once, and approximately 30% sits in the top ten. Looked up from germline, CDR1 is MNHEY and CDR2 is SVGAGI. Trimming stripped 2 bases from V and 6 bases from J, with 13 bases between. The CDR3 extends over 14 amino acids.

The sequence was collected from a woman older than 75 with acute or convalescent COVID-19. The J gene is TRBJ1-2, the V gene TRBV6-5; D is uncertain. The sample taken for sequencing was peripheral blood. CDR3 sequence (DNA): TGTGCCAGCAGTTACCTCACCGCTGAGAATGGCTACACCTTC. It codes for CASSYLTAENGYTF.